This record looks at one TCR beta chain sequence and its context. There is no known antigen for this receptor. Base qualities were left out, and no much larger clone turns up one base away. Via the germline V gene, CDR1 is SGHVS and CDR2 FQNEAQ. Relative to germline, V is 5 bases shorter and J is 4 bases shorter, with 11 bases between their ends. Measured from the cysteine to the phenylalanine, the CDR3 is 13 residues long. The entry retains the CDR3 DNA only, 39 bases that are in frame from base 1. The sample belongs to a study of T cells after yellow fever vaccination (dated by TCRdb to 2018 to 2020). About the full investigation: The SMART-Seq v4 Ultra Low Input RNA kit was used to prepare libraries from fractions with low cell numbers. The cohort comprised two healthy male donors, one aged 18 to 30 and one aged 30 to 40 years. Bulk TCR alpha and beta repertoires were sequenced longitudinally to track T-cell clones before and after primary and booster YFV17D yellow fever vaccination. Blood samples were taken at several timepoints before and after primary and secondary immunization, and bulk PBMC replicates and cell subsets were isolated.

General findings and caveats noted by the study authors: Computational filtering was required because FACS-sorted repertoires could contain abundant contaminating clonotypes from the bulk population. The study included only two donors, which limits how far the findings can be generalized. After the booster, most clones that had expanded after primary vaccination were detected again (about 97% of CD4 and around nine tenths of CD8), suggesting broad maintenance of memory. The secondary T-cell response was found to be weaker but faster than the primary response, with a peak reached on day 5 rather than on day 15. A small share of clonotypes occurred in both CD4 and CD8 compartments, likely arising from convergent recombination.

TCRdb shows the sequencer as Illumina NovaSeq 6000. TCR cDNA was synthesized by 5'RACE template switching, through which a universal primer site and unique molecular identifiers were introduced. cDNA synthesis was primed from both the TCR alpha and TCR beta constant segments. Two PCR steps were used to amplify libraries, with sample barcodes and sequencing adapters being added in the second step. Sequencing of the libraries was done on either Illumina HiSeq 2500 (2x100 bp) or NovaSeq (2x150 bp). For the original study's pipeline: Reads were demultiplexed and collapsed into UMI consensus sequences with MIGEC, and V(D)J alignment was performed with MiXCR. Vaccine-responding clonotypes were identified with edgeR using replicate PBMC samples, with FDR below 0.01 and a log2 fold change above 5 up to day 15 being required. Each bulk clonotype was labeled CD4 or CD8 based on which sequenced repertoire, CD4 or CD8, contained the clonotype at higher abundance. TCRdb cleaned the public reads at Q25 with fastp, built clones with MiXCR and kept in-frame beta chains. Each entry is one CDR3 protein sequence, shown with its most common DNA and genes. For this entry, the V and J calls and clone size follow TCRdb and not the study's own pipeline. In all, the sample holds 400,000 or so distinct CDR3 sequences, and 18% of those were seen once. Jointly, the top ten make up over 15% of the sample.

What this sample's treatment or condition label stands for: live attenuated yellow fever vaccine strain. Two biological replicates of bulk PBMCs were collected at each blood-draw timepoint. A standard Ficoll-Paque protocol was used to isolate PBMCs from peripheral blood. TriZol was used to extract RNA from bulk PBMCs, from CD4 and CD8 fractions, and from dextramer-positive and dextramer-negative fractions. This clonotype was sampled from a man aged 18 to 35 who received the YFV17D yellow fever vaccine. Recombination linked TRBV7-8 to TRBJ1-2; the D gene is perhaps TRBD1, on 5 matching bases. The sequencing used PBMCs, collected before the yellow fever booster vaccination. CDR3 region: CASSLDKFYGYTF. The nucleotide sequence reads as follows: TGTGCCAGCAGCCTGGACAAATTCTATGGCTACACCTTC.